Below, 15 T cell receptor beta chains from the same sample are listed, as sequenced in a study of early T cells in non-severe SARS-CoV-2 infection. TCRdb passed the 5' RACE reads through MiXCR, listing each CDR3 protein once. The profile shows under 70,000 distinct CDR3 sequences, about 6% of them singletons. The sample was whole blood, taken at baseline. The receptors were gathered from an adult who was a healthcare worker with PCR-confirmed SARS-CoV-2 infection or an uninfected control (not recorded which).

The table lists this clonotype with many counts. The chain is built from TRBV7-2 and TRBJ2-1; perhaps D is TRBD1 or TRBD2 (5 bases each). Trimming took off 5 bases at V and 2 bases at J, with 16 bases between the two ends. There are 16 residues in the CDR3. Germline assignment: CDR1 SGHTA and CDR2 FQGNSA. The CDR3 DNA reads TGTGCCAGCAGCCCATGGGGCGGGTCCGCCTACAATGAGCAGTTCTTC. Amino acids: CASSPWGGSAYNEQFF.

This clonotype was seen repeatedly, ten times or more. The rearrangement joins TRBV7-3 to TRBJ2-1; 11 bases match TRBD2. Germline V gene data show CDR1 as SGHTA and CDR2 as FQGTGA. This CDR3 is built from 15 residues. J was trimmed by 6 bases and V by 5 bases; bases with no gene match: 6. Here the CDR3 DNA reads TGTGCCAGCAGCCCGAGGACTAGCGGGCCCAATGAGCAGTTCTTC. Its protein is CASSPRTSGPNEQFF.

This clonotype was found many times. The chain recombines TRBV28 with TRBJ1-5; D is unresolved. V lost 7 bases and J lost 7, with 11 bases in between. Germline CDR1 reads MDHEN; CDR2 reads SYDVKM. The CDR3 runs to 12 residues. The CDR3 bases are TGTGCCAGCACTTCCTCGGACCAGCCCCAGCATTTT. It is translated as CASTSSDQPQHF. Looking up the rest from reference TRBV28 and TRBJ1-5 gives the full variable domain: DVKVTQSSRYLVKRTGEKVFLECVQDMDHENMFWYRQDPGLGLRLIYFSYDVKMKEKGDIPEGYSVSREKKERFSLILESASTNQTSMYLCASTSSDQPQHFGDGTRLSIL.

The V gene is TRBV20-1, the J gene TRBJ2-1; D is unclear. CDR3 length: 14 residues. Germline V gene data show CDR1 as DFQATT and CDR2 as SNEGSKA (reference sequence). V shed 2 bases and J shed 5 bases, with 13 bases lying between them. The CDR3 sequence is CSARRVMINNEQFF. The CDR3 DNA reads TGCAGTGCTAGACGGGTCATGATTAACAATGAGCAGTTCTTC.

The J gene is TRBJ2-1, the V gene TRBV20-1; 11 bases are shared with TRBD2. Germline trimming cut 3 bases from V and 6 bases from J; bases unmatched to any gene: 4. The CDR3 is made up of 14 amino acids. CDR1 is DFQATT, CDR2 SNEGSKA, per germline (reference sequence). CDR3 residues: CSARTSGNPNEQFF. In DNA form, the CDR3 reads TGCAGTGCTAGGACTAGCGGGAACCCCAATGAGCAGTTCTTC.

This clonotype appeared many times. The V gene is TRBV20-1, the J gene TRBJ1-1; TRBD1 aligns across 8 bases. The length of the CDR3 is 14 residues. The germline V gene has CDR1 DFQATT and CDR2 SNEGSKA (reference sequence). J was trimmed by 0 bases and V by 8 bases; bases with no gene match: 8. The CDR3 reads CSPRQGALNTEAFF. CDR3 DNA: TGCAGTCCGAGGCAGGGGGCATTGAACACTGAAGCTTTCTTT.

On this clonotype itself: With a much larger clone just one base away, this may be a read error. The chain uses TRBV20-1 and TRBJ2-5; tentative D call: TRBD2 (5 bases). Trimming cost V 6 bases and J 3 bases, with 14 bases left between them. The CDR3 sequence is 13 residues long. CDR1 and CDR2 (germline): DFQATT, SNEGSKA (reference sequence). CDR3 nucleotide sequence: TGCAGTGCCCCAATAAAGGAGGAAGAGACCCAGTACTTC. This sequence encodes CSAPIKEEETQYF.

This clonotype has a count of ten or more. The chain has TRBV28 and TRBJ2-1; D not resolved. The CDR3 totals 17 residues. Looked up from germline, CDR1 is MDHEN and CDR2 is SYDVKM. Trimming removed 4 bases at V and 0 bases at J, with 16 bases between. The CDR3 here is CASSSPLGRSSYNEQFF. The CDR3 nucleotides read TGTGCCAGCAGTTCCCCGCTGGGTCGTAGCTCCTACAATGAGCAGTTCTTC.

By share, this clonotype ranks as medium-sized. The rearrangement uses TRBV16 and TRBJ2-7; 8 bases match TRBD2. From germline, CDR1 is KGHSY and CDR2 FQNENV. The CDR3 totals 19 residues. V shed 2 bases, J shed 5 bases, and the junction held 20 bases outside the gene matches. CDR3 bases: TGTGCCAGCAGCCAAAAGGGGGGACTAGAAATCCGCCTTGGGGACGAGCAGTACTTC. It translates to CASSQKGGLEIRLGDEQYF.

This clonotype was counted many times. J is TRBJ2-5 and V is TRBV28; D is undetermined. CDR1 is MDHEN, CDR2 SYDVKM, per germline. There are 11 residues in the CDR3. V was shortened by 3 bases and J by 13 bases, with 12 bases between the two germline ends. The CDR3, as DNA: TGTGCCAGCAGTTTTTCCGGCGTTGGGTACTTC. The encoded protein is CASSFSGVGYF.

This clonotype occurred many times. J is TRBJ1-5 and V is TRBV7-4, with D possibly being TRBD1 (6 bases). The germline V gene has CDR1 SGHVT and CDR2 SQSDAQ. This CDR3 is built from 19 residues. Trimming shortened V by 2 bases and J by 7 bases, and 27 bases separated the two germline ends. The CDR3 region is CASSLPAGEPIPIIQPQHF. As DNA, the CDR3 is TGTGCCAGCAGCTTACCTGCAGGGGAACCGATCCCCATTATACAGCCCCAGCATTTT. Full variable domain (outside the CDR3, taken from reference TRBV7-4 and TRBJ1-5): GAGVSQSPRYKVAKRGRDVALRCDSISGHVTLYWYRQTLGQGSEVLTYSQSDAQRDKSGRPSGRFSAERPERSVSTLKIQRTEQGDSAVYLCASSLPAGEPIPIIQPQHFGDGTRLSIL.

The sample holds a few counts of this clonotype. J is TRBJ2-5 and V is TRBV28; D remains ambiguous. CDR3 length: 11 amino acids. Trimming cost V 6 bases and J 7 bases, with 9 bases left between them. The germline gives CDR1 MDHEN, CDR2 SYDVKM. CDR3 in amino acids: CASRYEGTQYF. The CDR3 nucleotides are TGTGCCAGCAGATACGAAGGGACCCAGTACTTC.

The chain carries TRBV29-1 and TRBJ2-7; D gene uncertain. Trimming left V 6 bases short and J 2 bases short, with 17 bases between. Germline V CDR1 and CDR2: SQVTM, ANQGSEA. The CDR3 spans 14 residues. The CDR3 sequence is CSVGKEIGAYEQYF. In nucleotides, the CDR3 is TGCAGCGTCGGCAAGGAAATCGGAGCCTACGAGCAGTACTTC.

In this sample, this clonotype turned up many times. This chain uses TRBV27 with TRBJ2-7; 9 bases line up with TRBD2. The CDR3 extends over 14 amino acids. CDR1 MNHEY and CDR2 SMNVEV come from the germline V gene (reference sequence). J gave up 6 bases and V 5 bases, and 8 bases lay outside the gene matches. The chain's CDR3 is CASSSSGRSPEQYF. CDR3 nucleotides: TGTGCCAGCAGTAGTAGCGGGAGAAGCCCCGAGCAGTACTTC.

The gene calls are TRBV6-2 or TRBV6-3 and TRBJ1-1; 7 bases agree with TRBD1. This CDR3 is 13 amino acids long. V lost 0 bases and J lost 5; bases outside the gene matches: 0. Germline V lookup: CDR1 MNHEY, CDR2 SVGEGT. The CDR3, as DNA: TGTGCCAGCAGTTACTCGGGACAGACTGAAGCTTTCTTT. Its translation is CASSYSGQTEAFF.